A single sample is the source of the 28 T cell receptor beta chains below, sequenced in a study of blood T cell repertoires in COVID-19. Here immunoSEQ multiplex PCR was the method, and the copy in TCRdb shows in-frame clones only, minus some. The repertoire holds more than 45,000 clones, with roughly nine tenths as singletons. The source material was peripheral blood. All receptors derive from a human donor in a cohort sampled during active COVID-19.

For the CDR3, the DNA is TGCGCCAGCAGCTTGGTGGGCCGGCAGGGCACTGAAGCTTTCTTT. Amino acid sequence: CASSLVGRQGTEAFF. The chain uses TRBV5-1 and TRBJ1-1; maybe TRBD1 (5 bases). V lost 0 bases, J lost 4 bases, and 13 bases lay in between. The germline V gene encodes CDR1 SGHRS and CDR2 YFSETQ. The CDR3 covers 15 residues.

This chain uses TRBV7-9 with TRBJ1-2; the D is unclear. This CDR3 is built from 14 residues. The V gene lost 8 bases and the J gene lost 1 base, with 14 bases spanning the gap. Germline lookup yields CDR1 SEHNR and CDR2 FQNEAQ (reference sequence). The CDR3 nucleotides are TGTGCCAGCGTTGCAGCGGGTGTTAACTATGGCTACACCTTC. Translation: CASVAAGVNYGYTF.

DNA of the CDR3: TGTGCCTGGAGTGCGACTAGAGGGACAGAGACCCAGTACTTC. Translating gives CAWSATRGTETQYF. This rearrangement joins TRBV30 to TRBJ2-5; D perhaps matches TRBD2 (6 bases). The V gene's germline CDR1 is GTSNPN and CDR2 SVGIG (reference sequence). This CDR3 contains 14 residues. V was shortened by 1 base and J by 4 bases, with 13 bases between the two germline ends.

The DNA for the CDR3 is TGCGCCAGCAGCCGGACAGGCAACTCCTACGAGCAGTACTTC. This sequence encodes CASSRTGNSYEQYF. The gene calls are TRBV5-1 and TRBJ2-7; TRBD1 matches at 7 bases. The CDR3 runs 14 residues. Germline CDR1 is SGHRS and CDR2 is YFSETQ. V gave up 4 bases and J gave up 0 bases; unmatched junction bases: 4.

CDR3 sequence: CASSLTQGVTEAFF. The CDR3 DNA follows: TGTGCCAGCAGCCTAACTCAGGGTGTAACTGAAGCTTTCTTT. The rearrangement links TRBV7-2 to TRBJ1-1; maybe TRBD1 (5 bases). Trimming pared 5 bases from V and 5 bases from J, leaving 15 bases between. Germline CDR1 is SGHTA and CDR2 is FQGNSA. The CDR3 contains 14 residues.

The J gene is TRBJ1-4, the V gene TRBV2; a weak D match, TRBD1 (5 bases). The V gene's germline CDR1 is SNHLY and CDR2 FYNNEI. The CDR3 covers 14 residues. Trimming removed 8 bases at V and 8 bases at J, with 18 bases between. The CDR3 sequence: CASVLQGEREKLFF. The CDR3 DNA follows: TGTGCCAGCGTACTGCAGGGTGAAAGGGAAAAACTGTTTTTT.

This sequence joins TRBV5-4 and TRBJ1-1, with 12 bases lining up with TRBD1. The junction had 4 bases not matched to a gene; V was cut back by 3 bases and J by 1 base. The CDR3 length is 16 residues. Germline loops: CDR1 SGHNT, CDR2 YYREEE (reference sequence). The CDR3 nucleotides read TGTGCCAGCAGCTGGGGGACAGGGGGCCGGAACACTGAAGCTTTCTTT. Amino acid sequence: CASSWGTGGRNTEAFF.

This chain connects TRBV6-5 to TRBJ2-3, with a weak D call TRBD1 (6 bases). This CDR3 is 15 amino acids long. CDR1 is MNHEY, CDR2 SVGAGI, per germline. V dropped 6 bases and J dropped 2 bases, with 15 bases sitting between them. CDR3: CASRPSGQITDTQYF. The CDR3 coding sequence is TGTGCCAGCAGACCCTCGGGACAAATCACAGATACGCAGTATTTT.

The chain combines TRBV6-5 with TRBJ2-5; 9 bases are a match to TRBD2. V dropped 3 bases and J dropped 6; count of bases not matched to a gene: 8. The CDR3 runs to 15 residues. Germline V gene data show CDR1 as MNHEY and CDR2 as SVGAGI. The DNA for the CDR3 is TGTGCCAGCAGTTATAGGGGACTAGCTACGAAGACCCAGTACTTC. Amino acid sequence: CASSYRGLATKTQYF.

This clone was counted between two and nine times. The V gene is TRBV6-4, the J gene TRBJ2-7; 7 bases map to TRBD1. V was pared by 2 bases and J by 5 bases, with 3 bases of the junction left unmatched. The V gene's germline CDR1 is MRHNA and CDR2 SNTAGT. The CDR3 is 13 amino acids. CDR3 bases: TGTGCCAGCAGTGACGACAGGGCCGACGAGCAGTACTTC. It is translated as CASSDDRADEQYF.

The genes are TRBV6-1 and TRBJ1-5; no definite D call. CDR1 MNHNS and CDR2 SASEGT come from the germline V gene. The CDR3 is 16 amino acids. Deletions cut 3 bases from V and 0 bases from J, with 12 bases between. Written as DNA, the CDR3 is TGTGCCAGCAGTGATGTGGAGGTTTATAGCAATCAGCCCCAGCATTTT. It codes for CASSDVEVYSNQPQHF.

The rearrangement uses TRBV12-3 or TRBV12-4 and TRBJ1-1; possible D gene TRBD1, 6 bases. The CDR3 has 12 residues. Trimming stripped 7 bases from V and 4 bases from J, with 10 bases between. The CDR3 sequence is CASTNRATEAFF. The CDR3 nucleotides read TGTGCCAGCACCAACAGGGCCACTGAAGCTTTCTTT.

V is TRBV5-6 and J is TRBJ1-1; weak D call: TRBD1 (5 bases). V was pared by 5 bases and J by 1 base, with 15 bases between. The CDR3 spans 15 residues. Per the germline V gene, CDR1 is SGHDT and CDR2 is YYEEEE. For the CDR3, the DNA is TGTGCCAGCAGTACCCAGGGAGGGCGGAACACTGAAGCTTTCTTT. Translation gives CASSTQGGRNTEAFF.

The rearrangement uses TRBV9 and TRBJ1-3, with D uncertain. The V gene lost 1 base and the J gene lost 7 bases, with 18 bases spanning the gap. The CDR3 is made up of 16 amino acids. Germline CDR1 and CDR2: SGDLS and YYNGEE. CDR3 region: CASSVLPTPKENTIYF. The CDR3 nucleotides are TGTGCCAGCAGCGTACTGCCCACCCCCAAGGAGAACACCATATATTTT.

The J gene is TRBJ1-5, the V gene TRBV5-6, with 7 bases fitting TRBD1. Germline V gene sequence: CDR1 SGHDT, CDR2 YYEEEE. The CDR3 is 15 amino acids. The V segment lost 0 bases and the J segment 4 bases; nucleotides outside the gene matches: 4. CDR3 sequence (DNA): TGTGCCAGCAGCTTGGGACAGGGTTGGAATCAGCCCCAGCATTTT. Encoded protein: CASSLGQGWNQPQHF.

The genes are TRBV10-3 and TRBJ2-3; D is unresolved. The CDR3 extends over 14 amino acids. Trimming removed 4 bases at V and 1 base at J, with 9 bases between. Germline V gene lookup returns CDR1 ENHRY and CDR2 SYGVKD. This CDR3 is CAISGNFRTDTQYF. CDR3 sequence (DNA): TGTGCCATCAGTGGTAACTTCCGCACAGATACGCAGTATTTT.

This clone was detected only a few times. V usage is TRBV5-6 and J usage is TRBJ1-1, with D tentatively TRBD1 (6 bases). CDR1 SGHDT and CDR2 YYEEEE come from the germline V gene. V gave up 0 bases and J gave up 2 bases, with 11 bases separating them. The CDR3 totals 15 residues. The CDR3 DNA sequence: TGTGCCAGCAGCTTGGCGGACAGCTCAAACACTGAAGCTTTCTTT. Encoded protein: CASSLADSSNTEAFF.

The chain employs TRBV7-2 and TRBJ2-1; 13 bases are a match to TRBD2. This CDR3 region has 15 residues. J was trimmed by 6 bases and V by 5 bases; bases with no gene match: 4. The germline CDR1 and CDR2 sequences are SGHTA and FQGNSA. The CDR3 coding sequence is TGTGCCAGCAGCACGGGACTAGCGGGGCTCAATGAGCAGTTCTTC. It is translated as CASSTGLAGLNEQFF.

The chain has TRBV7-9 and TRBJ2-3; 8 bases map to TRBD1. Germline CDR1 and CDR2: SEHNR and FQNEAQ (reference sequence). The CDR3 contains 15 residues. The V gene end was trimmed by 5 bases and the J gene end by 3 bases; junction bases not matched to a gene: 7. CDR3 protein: CASSPGQARTDTQYF. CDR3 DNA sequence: TGTGCCAGCAGCCCGGGACAGGCGAGGACAGATACGCAGTATTTT.

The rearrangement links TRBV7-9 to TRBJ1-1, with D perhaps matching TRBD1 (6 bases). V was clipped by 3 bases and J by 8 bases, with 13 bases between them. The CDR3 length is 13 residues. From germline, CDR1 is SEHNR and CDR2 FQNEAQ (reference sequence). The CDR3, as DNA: TGTGCCAGCAGCTTTCCAGGGGACCAAGAAGCTTTCTTT. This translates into CASSFPGDQEAFF.

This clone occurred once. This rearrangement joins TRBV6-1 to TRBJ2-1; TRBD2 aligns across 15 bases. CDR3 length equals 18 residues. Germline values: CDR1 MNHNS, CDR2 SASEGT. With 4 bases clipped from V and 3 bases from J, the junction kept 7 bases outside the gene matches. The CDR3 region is CASSAGTSGGRGYNEQFF. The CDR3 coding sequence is TGTGCCAGCAGTGCCGGGACTAGCGGGGGGAGGGGCTACAATGAGCAGTTCTTC.

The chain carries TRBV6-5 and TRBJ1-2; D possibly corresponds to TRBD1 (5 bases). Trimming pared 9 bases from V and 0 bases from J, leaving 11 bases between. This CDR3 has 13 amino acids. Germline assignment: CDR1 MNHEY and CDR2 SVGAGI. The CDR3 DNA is TGTGCCAGTAATGGGGCAGCTAACTATGGCTACACCTTC. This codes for CASNGAANYGYTF.

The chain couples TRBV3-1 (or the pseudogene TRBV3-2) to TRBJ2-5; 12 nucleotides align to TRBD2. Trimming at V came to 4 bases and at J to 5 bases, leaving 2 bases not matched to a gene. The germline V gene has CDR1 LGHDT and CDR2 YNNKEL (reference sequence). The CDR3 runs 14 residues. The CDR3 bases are TGTGCCAGCAGCCTTGGGACTAGCGGGGAGACCCAGTACTTC. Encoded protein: CASSLGTSGETQYF.

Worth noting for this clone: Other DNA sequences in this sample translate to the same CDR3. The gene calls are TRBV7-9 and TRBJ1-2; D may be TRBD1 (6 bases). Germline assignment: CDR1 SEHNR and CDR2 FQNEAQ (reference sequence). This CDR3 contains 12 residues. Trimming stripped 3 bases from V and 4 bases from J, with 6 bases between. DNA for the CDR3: TGTGCCAGCAGCTTGGACAGCTATGGCTACACCTTC. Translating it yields CASSLDSYGYTF.

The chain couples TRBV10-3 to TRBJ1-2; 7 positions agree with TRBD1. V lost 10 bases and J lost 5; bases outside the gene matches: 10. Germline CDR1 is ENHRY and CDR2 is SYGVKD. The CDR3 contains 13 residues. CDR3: CATQSGTEYGYTF. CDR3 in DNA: TGTGCCACCCAGTCGGGGACAGAATATGGCTACACCTTC.

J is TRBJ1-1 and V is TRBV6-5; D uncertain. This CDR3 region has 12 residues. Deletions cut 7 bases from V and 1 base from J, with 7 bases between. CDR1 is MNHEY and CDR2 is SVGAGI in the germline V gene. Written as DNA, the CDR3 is TGTGCCAGCAAGAACGGGAACACTGAAGCTTTCTTT. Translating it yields CASKNGNTEAFF.

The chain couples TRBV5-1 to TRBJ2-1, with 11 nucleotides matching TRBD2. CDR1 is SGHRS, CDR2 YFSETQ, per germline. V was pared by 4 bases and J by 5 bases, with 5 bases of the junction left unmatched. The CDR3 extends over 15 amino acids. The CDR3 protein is CASSTVAGGHNEQFF. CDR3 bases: TGCGCCAGCAGCACCGTAGCGGGGGGGCACAATGAGCAGTTCTTC.

In DNA, the CDR3 is TGTGCCAGCAGTTACTCGAGCTCTGGGGCCAACGTCCTGACTTTC. Translated: CASSYSSSGANVLTF. This chain joins TRBV6-5 and TRBJ2-6, with unresolved D. The CDR3 contains 15 residues. CDR1 and CDR2 (germline): MNHEY, SVGAGI. Between the trimmed V and J ends, which lost 0 bases and 0 bases, there was a span of 3 bases.